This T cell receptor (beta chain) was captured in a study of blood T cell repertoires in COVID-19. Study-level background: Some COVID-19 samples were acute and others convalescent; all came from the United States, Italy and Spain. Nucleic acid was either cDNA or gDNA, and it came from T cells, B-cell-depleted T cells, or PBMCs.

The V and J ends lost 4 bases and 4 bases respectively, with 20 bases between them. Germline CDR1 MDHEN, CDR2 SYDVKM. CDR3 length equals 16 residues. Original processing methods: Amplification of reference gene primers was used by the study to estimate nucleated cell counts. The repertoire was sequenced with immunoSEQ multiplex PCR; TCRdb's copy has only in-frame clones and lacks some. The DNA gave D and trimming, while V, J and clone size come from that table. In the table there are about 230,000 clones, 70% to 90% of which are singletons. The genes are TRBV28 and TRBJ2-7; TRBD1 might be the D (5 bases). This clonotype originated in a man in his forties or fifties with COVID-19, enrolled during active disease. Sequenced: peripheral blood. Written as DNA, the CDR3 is TGTGCCAGCAGTTCACCTAACTCAGGGTCACCGTACGAGCAGTACTTC. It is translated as CASSSPNSGSPYEQYF.